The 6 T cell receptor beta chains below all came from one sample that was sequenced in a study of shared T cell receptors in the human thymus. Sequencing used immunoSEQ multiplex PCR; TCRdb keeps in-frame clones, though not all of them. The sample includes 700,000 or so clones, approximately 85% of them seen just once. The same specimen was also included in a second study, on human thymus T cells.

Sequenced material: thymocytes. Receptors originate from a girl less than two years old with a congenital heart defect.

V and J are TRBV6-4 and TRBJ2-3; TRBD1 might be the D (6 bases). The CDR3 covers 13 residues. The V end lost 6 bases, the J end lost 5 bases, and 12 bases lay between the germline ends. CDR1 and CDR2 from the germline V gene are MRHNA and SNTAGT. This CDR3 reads CASSFQGRDTQYF. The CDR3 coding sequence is TGTGCCAGCAGCTTTCAGGGGAGAGATACGCAGTATTTT.

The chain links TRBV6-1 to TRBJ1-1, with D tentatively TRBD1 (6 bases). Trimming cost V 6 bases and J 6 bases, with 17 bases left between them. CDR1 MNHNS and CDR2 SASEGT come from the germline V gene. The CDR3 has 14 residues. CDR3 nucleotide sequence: TGTGCCAGCAGATTACAGGGCGAGCGGCCTGAAGCTTTCTTT. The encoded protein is CASRLQGERPEAFF.

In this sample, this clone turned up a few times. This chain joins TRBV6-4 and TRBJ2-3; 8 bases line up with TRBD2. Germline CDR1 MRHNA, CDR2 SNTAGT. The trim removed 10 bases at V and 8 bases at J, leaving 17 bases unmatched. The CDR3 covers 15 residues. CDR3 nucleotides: TGTGCCACCCGAGAACGGGGGGGGGCTAGTGGTACGCAGTATTTT. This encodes CATRERGGASGTQYF.

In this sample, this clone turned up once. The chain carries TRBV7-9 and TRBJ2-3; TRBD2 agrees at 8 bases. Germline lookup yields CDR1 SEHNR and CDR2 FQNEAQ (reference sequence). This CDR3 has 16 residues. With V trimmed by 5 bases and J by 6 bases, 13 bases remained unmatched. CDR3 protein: CASSPTDGGAGDTQYF. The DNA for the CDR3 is TGTGCCAGCAGCCCGACGGACGGGGGGGCCGGGGATACGCAGTATTTT. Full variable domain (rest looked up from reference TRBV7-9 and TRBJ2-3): DTGVSQNPRHKITKRGQNVTFRCDPISEHNRLYWYRQTLGQGPEFLTYFQNEAQLEKSRLLSDRFSAERPKGSFSTLEIQRTEQGDSAMYLCASSPTDGGAGDTQYFGPGTRLTVL.

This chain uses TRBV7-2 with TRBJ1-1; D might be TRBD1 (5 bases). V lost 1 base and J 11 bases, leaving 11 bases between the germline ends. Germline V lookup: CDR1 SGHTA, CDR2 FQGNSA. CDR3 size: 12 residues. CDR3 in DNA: TGTGCCAGCAGCTTAGGGAGGGGTGGGGCTTTCTTT. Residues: CASSLGRGGAFF.

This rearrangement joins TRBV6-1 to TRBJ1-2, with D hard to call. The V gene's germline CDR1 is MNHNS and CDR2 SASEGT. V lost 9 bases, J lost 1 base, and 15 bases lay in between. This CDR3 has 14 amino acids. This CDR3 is CASLTRKSNYGYTF. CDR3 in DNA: TGTGCCAGTCTAACCCGAAAAAGTAACTATGGCTACACCTTC.